Listed below are T cell receptor delta chains from one sample, sequenced in a study of Vδ1+ human thymocytes. TCRdb processed the multiplex PCR reads again with the CATT caller. In the table there are more than 50,000 delta-chain clones, about 15% of which are singletons. Material for sequencing was Vdelta1+ gamma-delta thymocytes from the thymus. These receptors were taken from a boy under three years old who had congenital heart surgery. CDR3s include the opening cysteine and the closing phenylalanine or tryptophan. The D gene is left open where the match is weak.

TRDD3 | 22 | TRDV1 | CALGELLPYWGIIPPNGDKLIF
TRDD3 | 15 | TRDV2 | CACDISWGYTDKLIF
- | 21 | TRDV1 | CALGEPKGLRLVGLYTDKLIF
TRDD3 | 15 | TRDV1 | CALGGWGISPDKLIF
- | 16 | TRDV1 | CALGETWHCYTDKLIF
TRDD3 | 19 | TRDV1 | CALGGPSSHWGYEGDKLIF
- | 17 | TRDV1 | CALGEIEVSRDISKLIF
TRDD3 | 27 | TRDV1 | CALGELEGFPLYWGIPNRVPHTDKLIF
- | 19 | TRDV1 | CALGELDYETYSSSDKLIF
- | 20 | TRDV1 | CALGGIPSMGYWLYTDKLIF